This TCR beta chain was documented in a study of cytomegalovirus exposure and HLA in healthy donors. Use of 60 Vbeta and 13 Jbeta primers characterized the PCR. Using immunoSEQ multiplex PCR, the repertoire was profiled, and TCRdb retains in-frame clones only, with some absent. In the table there are roughly 120,000 clones, more than 65% of which are singletons. The CDR3 spans 15 residues. The germline V gene encodes CDR1 SGHRS and CDR2 YFSETQ. V trimming: 0 bases; J trimming: 11 bases; junction bases outside the gene matches: 11. The origin of this receptor is a woman between 55 and 75 years old in good health and CMV-seropositive. The gene calls are TRBV5-1 and TRBJ2-5; the match to TRBD2 covers 9 bases. Sequenced sample: PBMCs. The CDR3 bases are TGCGCCAGCAGCTTGGCGGCTAGCGGGATGGGGGAGCAGTACTTC. Protein sequence: CASSLAASGMGEQYF.